This entry features one TCR beta chain sequence. Germline CDR1 SGHTS, CDR2 YDEGEE. With 4 bases clipped from V and 4 bases from J, the junction kept 15 bases outside the gene matches. The CDR3 loop spans 17 amino acids. This specimen belongs to a study of blood T cell repertoires in COVID-19. Across the whole study: The study drew acute and convalescent COVID-19 samples from the United States, Italy and Spain.

How the authors handled the data: Nucleated cell counts were estimated from reference gene primer amplification. Sequencing used immunoSEQ multiplex PCR; TCRdb keeps in-frame clones, though not all of them. V, J and clone size are those of that table, while D and trimming were read from the DNA. The sample holds about 55,000 clones, roughly 85% seen once. The TCR sequence derives from a human donor in a cohort sampled during active COVID-19. Material for sequencing was peripheral blood. The chain employs TRBV5-8 and TRBJ2-7, with 9 nucleotides matching TRBD1. CDR3 protein: CASSPRTGVFLGYEQYF. CDR3 DNA: TGTGCCAGCAGCCCCCGGACAGGGGTATTTCTAGGGTACGAGCAGTACTTC.